Sequencing of this T cell receptor beta chain was carried out in a study of blood T cell repertoires in COVID-19. About the research overall: The origin of the acute and convalescent COVID-19 samples was the United States, Italy and Spain. Nucleic acid was either cDNA or gDNA, and it came from T cells, B-cell-depleted T cells, or PBMCs.

Per the germline V gene, CDR1 is SGHAT and CDR2 is FQNNGV. The CDR3 contains 17 residues. V was pared by 4 bases and J by 2 bases, with 7 bases of the junction left unmatched. Clones were read by immunoSEQ multiplex PCR, and TCRdb kept only the in-frame ones, dropping some. The data hold 180,000 or so clones, with about four fifths observed a single time. Clinical history reported by participants formed the basis on which cohorts were assigned. Either two negative PCRs, clearance, or symptom resolution qualified Cohort 3 donors as recovered. The TCR sequence derives from a man aged 45 to 65 who had recovered from COVID-19. The sequenced sample was PBMCs or T cells enriched from blood (not recorded which). The gene calls are TRBV11-2 and TRBJ2-3; 12 nucleotides align to TRBD2. DNA for the CDR3: TGTGCCAGCAGCTCCTTCCTAGCGGGGGGGATCACAGATACGCAGTATTTT. Translated: CASSSFLAGGITDTQYF. Variable domain in full (rest from reference TRBV11-2 and TRBJ2-3): EAGVAQSPRYKIIEKRQSVAFWCNPISGHATLYWYQQILGQGPKLLIQFQNNGVVDDSQLPKDRFSAERLKGVDSTLKIQPAKLEDSAVYLCASSSFLAGGITDTQYFGPGTRLTVL.